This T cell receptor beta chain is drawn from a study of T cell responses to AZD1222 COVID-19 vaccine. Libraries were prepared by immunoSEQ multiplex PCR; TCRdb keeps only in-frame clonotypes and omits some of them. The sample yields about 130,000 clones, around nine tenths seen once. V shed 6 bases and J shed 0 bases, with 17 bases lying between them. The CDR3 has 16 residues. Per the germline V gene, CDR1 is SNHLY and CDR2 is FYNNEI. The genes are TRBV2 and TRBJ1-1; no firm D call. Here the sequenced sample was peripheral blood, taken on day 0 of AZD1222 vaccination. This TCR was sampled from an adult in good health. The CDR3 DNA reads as TGTGCCAGCAGCCCATTGGGAGGCCCCCTGAACACTGAAGCTTTCTTT. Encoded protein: CASSPLGGPLNTEAFF.